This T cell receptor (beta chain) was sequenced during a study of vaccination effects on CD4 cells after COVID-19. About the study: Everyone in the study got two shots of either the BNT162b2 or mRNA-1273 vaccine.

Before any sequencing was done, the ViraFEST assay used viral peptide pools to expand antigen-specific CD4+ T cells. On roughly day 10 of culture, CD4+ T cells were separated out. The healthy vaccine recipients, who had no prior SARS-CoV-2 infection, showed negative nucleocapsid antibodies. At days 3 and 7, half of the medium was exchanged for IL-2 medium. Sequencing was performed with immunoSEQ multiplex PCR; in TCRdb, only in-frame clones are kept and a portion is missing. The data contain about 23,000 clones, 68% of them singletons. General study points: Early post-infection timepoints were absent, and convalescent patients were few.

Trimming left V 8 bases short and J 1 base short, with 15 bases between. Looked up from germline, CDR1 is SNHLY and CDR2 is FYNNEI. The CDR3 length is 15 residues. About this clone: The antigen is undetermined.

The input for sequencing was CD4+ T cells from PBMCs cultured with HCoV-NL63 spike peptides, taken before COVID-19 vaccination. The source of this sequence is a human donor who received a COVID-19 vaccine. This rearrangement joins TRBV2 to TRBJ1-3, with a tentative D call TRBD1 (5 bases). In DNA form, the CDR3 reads TGTGCCAGCGGTCGAGCAGGGCCTTCTGGAAACACCATATATTTT. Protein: CASGRAGPSGNTIYF.